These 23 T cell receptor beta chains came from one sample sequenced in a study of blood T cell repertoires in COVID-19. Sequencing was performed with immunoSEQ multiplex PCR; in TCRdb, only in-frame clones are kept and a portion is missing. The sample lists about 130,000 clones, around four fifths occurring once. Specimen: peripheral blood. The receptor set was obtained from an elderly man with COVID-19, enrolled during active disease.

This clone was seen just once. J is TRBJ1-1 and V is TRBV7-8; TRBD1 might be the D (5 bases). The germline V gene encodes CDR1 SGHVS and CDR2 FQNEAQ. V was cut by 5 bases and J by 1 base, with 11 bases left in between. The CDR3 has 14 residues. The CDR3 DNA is TGTGCCAGCAGCAGTAAAACAGGGAACACTGAAGCTTTCTTT. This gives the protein CASSSKTGNTEAFF.

Written as DNA, the CDR3 is TGTGCCAGCAGCTTAGAGGGCTCGAGCTACGAGCAGTACTTC. It translates to CASSLEGSSYEQYF. This chain links TRBV11-2 with TRBJ2-7; D ambiguous. CDR1 SGHAT and CDR2 FQNNGV come from the germline V gene. Between the trimmed V and J ends, which lost 0 bases and 3 bases, there was a span of 9 bases. The CDR3 is 14 residues long.

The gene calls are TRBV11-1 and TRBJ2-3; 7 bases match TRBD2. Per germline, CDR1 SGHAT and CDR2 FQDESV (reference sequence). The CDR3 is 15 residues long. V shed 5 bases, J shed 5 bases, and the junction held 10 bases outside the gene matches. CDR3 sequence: CASSDPSGAGDTQYF. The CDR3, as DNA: TGTGCCAGCAGCGACCCTAGCGGAGCGGGAGATACGCAGTATTTT.

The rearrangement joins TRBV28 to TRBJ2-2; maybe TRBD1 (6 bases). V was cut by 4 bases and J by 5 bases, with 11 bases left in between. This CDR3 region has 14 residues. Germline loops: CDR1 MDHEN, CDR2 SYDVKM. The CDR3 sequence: CASSYRAKTGELFF. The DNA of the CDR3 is TGTGCCAGCAGTTACAGGGCAAAAACCGGGGAGCTGTTTTTT. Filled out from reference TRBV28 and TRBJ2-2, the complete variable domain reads DVKVTQSSRYLVKRTGEKVFLECVQDMDHENMFWYRQDPGLGLRLIYFSYDVKMKEKGDIPEGYSVSREKKERFSLILESASTNQTSMYLCASSYRAKTGELFFGEGSRLTVL.

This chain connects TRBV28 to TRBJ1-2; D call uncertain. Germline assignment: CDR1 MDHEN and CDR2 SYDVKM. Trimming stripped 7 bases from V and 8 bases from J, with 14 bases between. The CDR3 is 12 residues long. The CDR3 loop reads CASKKAGGGYTF. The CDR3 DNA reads TGTGCCAGCAAAAAGGCGGGTGGCGGCTACACCTTC.

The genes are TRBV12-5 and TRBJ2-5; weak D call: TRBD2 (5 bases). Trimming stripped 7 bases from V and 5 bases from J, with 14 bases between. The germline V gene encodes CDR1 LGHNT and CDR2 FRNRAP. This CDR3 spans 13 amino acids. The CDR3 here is CASARDPRETQYF. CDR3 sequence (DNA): TGTGCTAGTGCCCGGGATCCCAGGGAGACCCAGTACTTC. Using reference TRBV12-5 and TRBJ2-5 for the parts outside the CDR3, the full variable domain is DARVTQTPRHKVTEMGQEVTMRCQPILGHNTVFWYRQTMMQGLELLAYFRNRAPLDDSGMPKDRFSAEMPDATLATLKIQPSEPRDSAVYFCASARDPRETQYFGPGTRLLVL.

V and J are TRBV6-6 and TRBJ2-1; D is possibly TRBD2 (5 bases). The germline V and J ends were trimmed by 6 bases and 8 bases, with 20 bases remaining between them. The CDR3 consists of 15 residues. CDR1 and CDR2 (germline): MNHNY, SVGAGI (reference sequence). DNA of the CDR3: TGTGCCAGCAGCTCCTCTAGCTCATTAAGGCATGAGCAGTTCTTC. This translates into CASSSSSSLRHEQFF.

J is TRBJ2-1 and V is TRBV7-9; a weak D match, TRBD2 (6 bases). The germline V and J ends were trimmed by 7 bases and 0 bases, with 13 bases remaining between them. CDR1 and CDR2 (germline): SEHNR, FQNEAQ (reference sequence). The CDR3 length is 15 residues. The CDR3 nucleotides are TGTGCCAGCAAAAGGGACTCGAGCTCCTACAATGAGCAGTTCTTC. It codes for CASKRDSSSYNEQFF. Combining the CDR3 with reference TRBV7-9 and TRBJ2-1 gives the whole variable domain DTGVSQNPRHKITKRGQNVTFRCDPISEHNRLYWYRQTLGQGPEFLTYFQNEAQLEKSRLLSDRFSAERPKGSFSTLEIQRTEQGDSAMYLCASKRDSSSYNEQFFGPGTRLTVL.

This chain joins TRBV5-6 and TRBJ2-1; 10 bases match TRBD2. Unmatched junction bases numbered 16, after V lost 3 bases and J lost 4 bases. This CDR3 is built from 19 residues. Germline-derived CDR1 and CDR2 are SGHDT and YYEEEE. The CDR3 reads CASSSLSGRIIGGYNEQFF. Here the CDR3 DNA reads TGTGCCAGCAGCTCACTTAGCGGGAGGATAATAGGTGGATACAATGAGCAGTTCTTC.

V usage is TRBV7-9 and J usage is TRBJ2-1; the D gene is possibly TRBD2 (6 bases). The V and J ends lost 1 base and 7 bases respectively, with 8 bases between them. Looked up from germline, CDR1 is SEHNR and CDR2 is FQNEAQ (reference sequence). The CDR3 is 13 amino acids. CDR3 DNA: TGTGCCAGCAGCTTAGTACTAGCTAATGAGCAGTTCTTC. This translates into CASSLVLANEQFF.

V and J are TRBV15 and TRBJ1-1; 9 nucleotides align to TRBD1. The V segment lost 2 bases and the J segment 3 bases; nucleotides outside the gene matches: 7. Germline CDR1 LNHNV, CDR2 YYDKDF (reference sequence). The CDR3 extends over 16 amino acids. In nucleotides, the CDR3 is TGTGCCACCAGCAGATCCCAACAGGGGGCATACACTGAAGCTTTCTTT. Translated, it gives CATSRSQQGAYTEAFF.

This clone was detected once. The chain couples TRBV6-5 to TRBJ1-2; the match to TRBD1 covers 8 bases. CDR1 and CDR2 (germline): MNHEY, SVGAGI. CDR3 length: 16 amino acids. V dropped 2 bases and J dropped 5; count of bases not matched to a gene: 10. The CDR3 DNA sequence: TGTGCCAGCAGTTACATCAGGGGGCCAGGGGGGTATGGCTACACCTTC. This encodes CASSYIRGPGGYGYTF.

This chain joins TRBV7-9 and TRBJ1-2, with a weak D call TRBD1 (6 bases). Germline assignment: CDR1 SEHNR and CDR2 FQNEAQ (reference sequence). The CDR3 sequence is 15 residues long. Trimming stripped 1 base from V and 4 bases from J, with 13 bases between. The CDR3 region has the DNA TGTGCCAGCAGCTTAGAGGCAGGGGCTACCTATGGCTACACCTTC. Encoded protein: CASSLEAGATYGYTF.

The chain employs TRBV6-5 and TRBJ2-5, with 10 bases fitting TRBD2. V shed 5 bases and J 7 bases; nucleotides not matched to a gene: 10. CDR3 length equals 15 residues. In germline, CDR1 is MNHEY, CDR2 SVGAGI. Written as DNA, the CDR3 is TGTGCCAGCAGTACCCTCAGCGGGAGGGACGGGACCCAGTACTTC. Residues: CASSTLSGRDGTQYF.

The DNA for the CDR3 is TGCAGTGCTAGTGGGACGGGAGACACAGATACGCAGTATTTT. This translates into CSASGTGDTDTQYF. This chain links TRBV20-1 with TRBJ2-3, with TRBD2 as a possible D gene (6 bases). Between the trimmed V and J ends, which lost 3 bases and 2 bases, there was a span of 12 bases. The CDR3 has 14 amino acids. The germline CDR1 and CDR2 sequences are DFQATT and SNEGSKA (reference sequence).

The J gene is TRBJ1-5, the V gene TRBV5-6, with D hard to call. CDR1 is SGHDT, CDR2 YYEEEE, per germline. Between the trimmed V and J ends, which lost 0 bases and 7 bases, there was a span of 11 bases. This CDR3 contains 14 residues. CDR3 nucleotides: TGTGCCAGCAGCTTGGGAGGGAGGGCGCAGCCCCAGCATTTT. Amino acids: CASSLGGRAQPQHF.

CDR3 residues: CASSPTSGRSTYNEQFF. Written as DNA, the CDR3 is TGTGCCAGCAGCCCGACTAGCGGGAGGTCCACCTACAATGAGCAGTTCTTC. V usage is TRBV7-2 and J usage is TRBJ2-1, with 13 bases matching TRBD2. The V and J ends lost 5 bases and 2 bases, in that order; junction bases with no gene match: 6. Looked up from germline, CDR1 is SGHTA and CDR2 is FQGNSA. CDR3 size: 17 residues. The full variable domain, with the rest looked up from reference TRBV7-2 and TRBJ2-1, is GAGVSQSPSNKVTEKGKDVELRCDPISGHTALYWYRQSLGQGLEFLIYFQGNSAPDKSGLPSDRFSAERTGGSVSTLTIQRTQQEDSAVYLCASSPTSGRSTYNEQFFGPGTRLTVL.

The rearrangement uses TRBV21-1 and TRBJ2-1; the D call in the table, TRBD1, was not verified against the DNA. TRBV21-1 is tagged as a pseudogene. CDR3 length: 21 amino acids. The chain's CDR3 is CASSKCSSGARDRLSYNEQFF. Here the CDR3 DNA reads TGTGCCAGCAGCAAATGTTCCTCCGGCGCCCGGGACAGGCTTTCATACAATGAGCAGTTCTTC.

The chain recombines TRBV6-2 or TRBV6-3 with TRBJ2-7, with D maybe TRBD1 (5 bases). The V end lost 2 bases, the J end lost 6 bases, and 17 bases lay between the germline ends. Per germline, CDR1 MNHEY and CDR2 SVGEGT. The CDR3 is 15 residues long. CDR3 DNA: TGTGCCAGCAGTTACGGCAGGGTCCCGGTTGCCGAGCAGTACTTC. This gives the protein CASSYGRVPVAEQYF.

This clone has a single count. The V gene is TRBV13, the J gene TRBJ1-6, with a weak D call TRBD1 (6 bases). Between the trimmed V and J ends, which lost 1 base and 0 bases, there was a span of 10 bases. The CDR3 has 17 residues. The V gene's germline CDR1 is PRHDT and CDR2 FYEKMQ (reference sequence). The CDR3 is CASSLAQGSSYNSPLHF. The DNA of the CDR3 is TGTGCCAGCAGCTTAGCCCAGGGGAGCTCCTATAATTCACCCCTCCACTTT.

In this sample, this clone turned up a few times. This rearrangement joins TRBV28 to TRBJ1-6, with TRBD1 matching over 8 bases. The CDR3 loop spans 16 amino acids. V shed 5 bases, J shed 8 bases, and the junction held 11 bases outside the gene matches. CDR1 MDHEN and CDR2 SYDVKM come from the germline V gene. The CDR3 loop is CASSHNQGAFDSPLHF. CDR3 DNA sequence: TGTGCCAGCAGTCATAACCAGGGGGCTTTTGATTCACCCCTCCACTTT.

CDR3 amino acids: CASSYIQGTGANVLTF. Written as DNA, the CDR3 is TGTGCCAGCAGTTACATCCAGGGTACCGGGGCCAACGTCCTGACTTTC. This chain joins TRBV6-5 and TRBJ2-6; a possible D gene is TRBD1 (5 bases). CDR3 size: 16 residues. The V gene lost 2 bases and the J gene lost 4 bases, with 12 bases spanning the gap. Germline V gene data show CDR1 as MNHEY and CDR2 as SVGAGI.

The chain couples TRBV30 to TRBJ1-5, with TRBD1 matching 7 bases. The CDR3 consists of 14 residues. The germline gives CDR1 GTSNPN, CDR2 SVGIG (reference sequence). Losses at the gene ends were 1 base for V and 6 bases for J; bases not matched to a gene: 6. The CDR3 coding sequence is TGTGCCTGGAGTGAGGGGGCCGCAGGTCAGCCCCAGCATTTT. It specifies CAWSEGAAGQPQHF.